This record looks at one TCR beta chain sequence and its context. Its target is not known. The sample is drawn from a study of T cell responses to AZD1222 COVID-19 vaccine. Study observations and caveats: Spike-specific TCR breadth and depth rose after two AZD1222 doses.

Clones were sequenced by immunoSEQ multiplex PCR, and TCRdb holds only the in-frame ones, with some missing. The top ten clones hold 4.8% of a sample with about 110,000 clones, 70% to 90% of them seen once. This sample comprised peripheral blood, obtained 28 days after the second AZD1222 dose. The receptor was derived from an adult who received the AZD1222 COVID-19 vaccine.

The CDR3 DNA follows: TGTGCCAGCTCATCCGCAGTGTCTAGCTCCTACAATGAGCAGTTCTTC. It yields the protein CASSSAVSSSYNEQFF. This chain uses TRBV18 with TRBJ2-1; D is unresolved. V gave up 5 bases and J gave up 0 bases, with 14 bases separating them. Germline loops: CDR1 KGHSH, CDR2 LQKENI. CDR3 length equals 16 residues.